The rows below give T cell receptor beta chains drawn from one sample of a study of blood T cells in healthy people across ages. TCRdb ran MiXCR on the 5' RACE reads and lists one entry per CDR3 protein. The sample has about 930,000 distinct CDR3 sequences, almost 30% seen once. This same sample was also taken into another study, of T cells of mothers and their children.

The source material was blood. The source of these receptors is a woman in her forties in good health. Each CDR3 is given with its conserved first and last residue. Each record gives: V gene, J gene, D gene, CDR3 protein. A D gene is named only where the DNA matches it firmly.

TRBV9	TRBJ2-3	.	CVGSVSGVSTDTQYF
TRBV29-1	TRBJ2-1	TRBD1	CSALNWTGTDEQFF
TRBV28	TRBJ1-1	.	CASRWGTNTEAFF
TRBV7-6	TRBJ2-1	.	CASSAHNEQFF
TRBV9	TRBJ2-1	TRBD1	CASSRGTGKENEQFF
TRBV24-1	TRBJ2-3	TRBD2	CATSAISGGLGWTQYF
TRBV15	TRBJ2-7	.	CATSRDFSGTGSYEQYF
TRBV6-2/TRBV6-3	TRBJ2-3	.	CASSFEGSTQYF
TRBV6-2/TRBV6-3	TRBJ1-1	TRBD1	CASSLTWDRSNTEAFF
TRBV4-1	TRBJ2-7	.	CASSHPGLNDEQYF
TRBV11-2	TRBJ2-7	.	CASSPQEGLSYEQYF
TRBV28	TRBJ1-1	.	CASSLGVAAGLNTEAFF
TRBV12-3/TRBV12-4	TRBJ2-1	TRBD2	CASLLWGGYNEQFF
TRBV5-1	TRBJ2-1	TRBD2	CASSQTTSVGNEQFF
TRBV29-1	TRBJ2-2	.	CSAMREVSTGERFF
TRBV7-9	TRBJ2-5	TRBD1	CASSPKDRAEQYF
TRBV7-6	TRBJ2-7	TRBD1	CASSLQGQGAGEQYF
TRBV2	TRBJ2-7	.	CASRSSGNVYEQYF
TRBV29-1	TRBJ1-1	TRBD1	CSVPTGGTEAFF
TRBV4-2	TRBJ2-5	TRBD2	CASSQGTSGRYNEQYF
TRBV12-3/TRBV12-4	TRBJ2-4	.	CASSRSGGKNIQYF
TRBV5-1	TRBJ2-6	.	CASSLASSGANVRTF
TRBV24-1	TRBJ1-2	.	CATSAEGLGYTF
TRBV20-1	TRBJ1-2	.	CSARDWAVSNYGYTF
TRBV2	TRBJ1-4	.	CASKSAPNDEKLFF
TRBV9	TRBJ2-7	.	CASSVQGDPSYEQYF
TRBV7-3	TRBJ2-7	.	CASSFDIRGEQYF
TRBV12-3/TRBV12-4	TRBJ2-7	.	CASRGVSEQYF
TRBV2	TRBJ2-3	.	CASTVQGLTADTQYF
TRBV11-3	TRBJ2-1	TRBD1	CASSLNRGSRDEQFF
TRBV6-2/TRBV6-3	TRBJ2-5	.	CASSYGRYTETQYF
TRBV7-2	TRBJ2-7	TRBD2	CASSLAAGTSEYF
TRBV10-3	TRBJ1-1	.	CAISGSGRVSLENTEAFF
TRBV5-1	TRBJ1-2	.	CASSSGEGFRGEGYTF